This T cell receptor (beta chain) is from a study of metastatic and nonmetastatic thyroid tumors. Per the original data handling: For papillary thyroid cancer, a distant-metastasis classifier was constructed from CDR3 differences observed across clinicopathological groups. TCRdb re-called clones from the PCR reads using MiXCR. These V and J calls originate from TCRdb's pipeline instead of the authors' own analysis. This sample has about 40,000 clones, with roughly 12% found just once. Each patient went into thyroid surgery without having received any treatment. The ends lost 8 bases at V and 0 bases at J; junction bases unmatched: 13. There are 19 residues in the CDR3. CDR1 is SGHAT and CDR2 is FQNNGV in the germline V gene.

The sequence derives from a female donor with papillary thyroid cancer or a benign thyroid nodule (not recorded which). Some clones in this sample may be carry-over from other donors' samples. The chain combines TRBV11-2 with TRBJ2-2; 12 bases fit TRBD2. Specimen: blood. The CDR3: CASATLMTSGGTNTGELFF. The DNA of the CDR3 is TGTGCCAGCGCGACCCTTATGACTAGCGGGGGCACGAACACCGGGGAGCTGTTTTTT.